The source of this T cell receptor beta chain is a study of T cells in Graves' hyperthyroidism and ophthalmopathy. General observations from the study: Among clonotypes expanded in thyroid above 0.001, most were also found in blood.

The CDR3 regions of TCR beta were amplified from RNA transcripts. With the HTBI primer set, the TCR CDR3 went through a first round of RT-PCR. TCRdb re-derived calls from the multiplex PCR reads in MiXCR, one entry per CDR3 protein. The sample records about 320,000 distinct CDR3 sequences, around 16% being singletons. Hyperthyroidism in the patients, aged 18 to 65, was newly diagnosed and under 2 months in duration. The CDR3 is made up of 13 amino acids. V was pared by 5 bases and J by 4 bases, with 2 bases of the junction left unmatched. Germline V gene lookup returns CDR1 SGHAT and CDR2 FQNNGV. On this clonotype itself: Antigen unknown.

The material sequenced was blood. V usage is TRBV11-2 and J usage is TRBJ1-2; TRBD1 matches at 9 bases. The sequence came from a man in his thirties or forties with Graves' hyperthyroidism. The CDR3 loop is CASSGGQGYGYTF. DNA of the CDR3: TGTGCCAGCAGCGGGGGACAGGGCTATGGCTACACCTTC. The whole variable domain, remainder taken from reference TRBV11-2 and TRBJ1-2, is EAGVAQSPRYKIIEKRQSVAFWCNPISGHATLYWYQQILGQGPKLLIQFQNNGVVDDSQLPKDRFSAERLKGVDSTLKIQPAKLEDSAVYLCASSGGQGYGYTFGSGTRLTVV.